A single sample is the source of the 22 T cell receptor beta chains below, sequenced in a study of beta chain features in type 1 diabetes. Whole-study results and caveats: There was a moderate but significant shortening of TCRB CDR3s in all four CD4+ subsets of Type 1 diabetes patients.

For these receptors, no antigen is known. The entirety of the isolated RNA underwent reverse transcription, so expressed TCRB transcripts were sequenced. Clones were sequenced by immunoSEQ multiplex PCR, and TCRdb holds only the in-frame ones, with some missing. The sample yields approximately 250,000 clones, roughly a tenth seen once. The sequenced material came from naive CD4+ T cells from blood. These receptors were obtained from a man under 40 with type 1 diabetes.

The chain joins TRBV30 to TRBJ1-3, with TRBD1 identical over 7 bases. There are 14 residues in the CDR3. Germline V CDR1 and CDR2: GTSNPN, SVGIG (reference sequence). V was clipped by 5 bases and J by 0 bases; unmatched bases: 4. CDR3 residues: CAWDRDYSGNTIYF. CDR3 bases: TGTGCCTGGGACAGGGATTACTCTGGAAACACCATATATTTT.

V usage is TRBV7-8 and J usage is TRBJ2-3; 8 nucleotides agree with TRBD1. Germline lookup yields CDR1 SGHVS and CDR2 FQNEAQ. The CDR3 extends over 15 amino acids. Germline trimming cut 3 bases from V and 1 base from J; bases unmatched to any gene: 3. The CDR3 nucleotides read TGTGCCAGCAGCTTCCGACAGGGGCGCACAGATACGCAGTATTTT. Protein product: CASSFRQGRTDTQYF.

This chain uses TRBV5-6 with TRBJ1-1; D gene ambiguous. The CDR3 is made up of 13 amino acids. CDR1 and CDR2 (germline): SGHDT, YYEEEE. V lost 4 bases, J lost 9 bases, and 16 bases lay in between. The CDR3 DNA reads TGTGCCAGCAGCCCCAGACACTCGTCAAAAGCTTTCTTT. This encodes CASSPRHSSKAFF.

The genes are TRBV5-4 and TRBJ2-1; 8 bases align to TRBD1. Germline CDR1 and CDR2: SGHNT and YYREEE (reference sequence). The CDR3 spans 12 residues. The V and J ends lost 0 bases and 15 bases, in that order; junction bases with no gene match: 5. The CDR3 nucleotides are TGTGCCAGCAGCTTGGACCGACAGGGGACGTTCTTC. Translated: CASSLDRQGTFF. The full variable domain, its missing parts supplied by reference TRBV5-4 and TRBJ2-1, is ETGVTQSPTHLIKTRGQQVTLRCSSQSGHNTVSWYQQALGQGPQFIFQYYREEENGRGNFPPRFSGLQFPNYSSELNVNALELDDSALYLCASSLDRQGTFFGPGTRLTVL.

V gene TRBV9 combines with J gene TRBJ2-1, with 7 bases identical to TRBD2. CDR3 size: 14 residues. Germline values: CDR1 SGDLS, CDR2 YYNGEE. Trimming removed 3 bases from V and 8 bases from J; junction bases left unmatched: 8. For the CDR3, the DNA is TGTGCCAGCAGCGCGGTACTAGCGTCGGATGAGCAGTTCTTC. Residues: CASSAVLASDEQFF.

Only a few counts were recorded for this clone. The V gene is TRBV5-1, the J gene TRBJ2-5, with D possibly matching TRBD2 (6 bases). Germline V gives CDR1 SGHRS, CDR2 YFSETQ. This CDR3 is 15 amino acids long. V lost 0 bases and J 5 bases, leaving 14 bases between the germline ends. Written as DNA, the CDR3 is TGCGCCAGCAGCTTGGCCGGCAGTCGGGGGGAGACCCAGTACTTC. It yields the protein CASSLAGSRGETQYF.

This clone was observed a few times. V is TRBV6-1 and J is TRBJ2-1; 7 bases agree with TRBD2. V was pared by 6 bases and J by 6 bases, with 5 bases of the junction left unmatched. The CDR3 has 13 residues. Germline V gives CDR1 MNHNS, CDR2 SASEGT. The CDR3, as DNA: TGTGCCAGCAGGGCGGGGGTACTCAATGAGCAGTTCTTC. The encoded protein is CASRAGVLNEQFF.

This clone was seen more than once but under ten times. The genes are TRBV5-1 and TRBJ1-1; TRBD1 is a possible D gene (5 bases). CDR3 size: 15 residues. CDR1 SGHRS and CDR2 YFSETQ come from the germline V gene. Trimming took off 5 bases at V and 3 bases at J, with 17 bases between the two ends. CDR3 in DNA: TGCGCCAGCAGAGGTAGGGGCGGGGAGGACACTGAAGCTTTCTTT. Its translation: CASRGRGGEDTEAFF.

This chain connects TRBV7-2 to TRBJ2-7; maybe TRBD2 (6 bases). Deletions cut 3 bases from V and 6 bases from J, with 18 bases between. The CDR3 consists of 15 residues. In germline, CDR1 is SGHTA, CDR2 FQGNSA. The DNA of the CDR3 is TGTGCCAGCAGCTTCCCCACCGCGGGGAATCTCGAGCAGTACTTC. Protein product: CASSFPTAGNLEQYF.

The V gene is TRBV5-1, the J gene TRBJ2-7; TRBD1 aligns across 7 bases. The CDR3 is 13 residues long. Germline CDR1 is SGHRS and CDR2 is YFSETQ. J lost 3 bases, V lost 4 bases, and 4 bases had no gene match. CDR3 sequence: CASSPRTGYEQYF. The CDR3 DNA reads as TGCGCCAGCAGCCCCCGGACAGGCTACGAGCAGTACTTC.

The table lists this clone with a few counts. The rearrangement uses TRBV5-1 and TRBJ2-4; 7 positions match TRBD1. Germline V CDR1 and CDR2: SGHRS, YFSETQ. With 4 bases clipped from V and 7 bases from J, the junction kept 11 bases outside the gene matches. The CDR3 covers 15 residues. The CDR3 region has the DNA TGCGCCAGCAGCCCCCGAGGGGGCGGCGTTAACATTCAGTACTTC. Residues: CASSPRGGGVNIQYF.

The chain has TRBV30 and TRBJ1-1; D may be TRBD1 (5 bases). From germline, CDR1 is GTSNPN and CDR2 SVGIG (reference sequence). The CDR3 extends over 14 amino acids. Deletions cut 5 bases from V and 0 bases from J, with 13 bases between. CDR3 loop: CAWSLGQLNTEAFF. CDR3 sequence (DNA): TGTGCCTGGTCTCTCGGACAACTGAACACTGAAGCTTTCTTT.

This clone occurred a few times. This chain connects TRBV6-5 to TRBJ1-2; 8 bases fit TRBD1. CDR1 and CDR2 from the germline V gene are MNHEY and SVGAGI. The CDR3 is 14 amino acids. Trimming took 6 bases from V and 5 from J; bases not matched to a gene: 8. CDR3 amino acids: CASRGTRGLYGYTF. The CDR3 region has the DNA TGTGCCAGCAGGGGTACCAGGGGGCTTTATGGCTACACCTTC.

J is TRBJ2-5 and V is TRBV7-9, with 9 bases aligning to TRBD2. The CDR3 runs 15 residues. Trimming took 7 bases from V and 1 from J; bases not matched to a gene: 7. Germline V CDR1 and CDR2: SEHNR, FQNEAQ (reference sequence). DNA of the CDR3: TGTGCCAGCACCCTGACTAGCGGCGGCCAAGAGACCCAGTACTTC. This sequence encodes CASTLTSGGQETQYF. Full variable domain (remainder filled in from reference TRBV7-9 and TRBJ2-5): DTGVSQNPRHKITKRGQNVTFRCDPISEHNRLYWYRQTLGQGPEFLTYFQNEAQLEKSRLLSDRFSAERPKGSFSTLEIQRTEQGDSAMYLCASTLTSGGQETQYFGPGTRLLVL.

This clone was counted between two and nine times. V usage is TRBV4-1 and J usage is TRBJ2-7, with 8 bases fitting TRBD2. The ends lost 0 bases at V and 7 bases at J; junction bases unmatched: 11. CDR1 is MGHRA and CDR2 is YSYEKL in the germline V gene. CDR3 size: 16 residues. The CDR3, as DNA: TGCGCCAGCAGCCAAGAGGGAGGCGGGGGGACGGGAGAGCAGTACTTC. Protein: CASSQEGGGGTGEQYF.

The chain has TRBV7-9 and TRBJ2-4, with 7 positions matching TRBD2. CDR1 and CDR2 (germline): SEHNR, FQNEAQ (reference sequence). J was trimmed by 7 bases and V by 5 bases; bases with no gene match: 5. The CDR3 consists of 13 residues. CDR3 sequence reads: CASSPRGDNIQYF. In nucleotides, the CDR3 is TGTGCCAGCAGCCCCCGGGGGGACAACATTCAGTACTTC. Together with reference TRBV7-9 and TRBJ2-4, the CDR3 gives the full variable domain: DTGVSQNPRHKITKRGQNVTFRCDPISEHNRLYWYRQTLGQGPEFLTYFQNEAQLEKSRLLSDRFSAERPKGSFSTLEIQRTEQGDSAMYLCASSPRGDNIQYFGAGTRLSVL.

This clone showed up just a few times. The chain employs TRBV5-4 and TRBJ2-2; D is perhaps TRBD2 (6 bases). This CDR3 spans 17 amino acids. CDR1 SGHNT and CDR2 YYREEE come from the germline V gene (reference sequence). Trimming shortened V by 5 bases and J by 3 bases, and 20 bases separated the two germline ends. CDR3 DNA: TGTGCCAGCAGACCCACCGGGACTCCCGGAGACACCGGGGAGCTGTTTTTT. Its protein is CASRPTGTPGDTGELFF. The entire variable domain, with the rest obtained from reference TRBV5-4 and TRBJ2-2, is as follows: ETGVTQSPTHLIKTRGQQVTLRCSSQSGHNTVSWYQQALGQGPQFIFQYYREEENGRGNFPPRFSGLQFPNYSSELNVNALELDDSALYLCASRPTGTPGDTGELFFGEGSRLTVL.

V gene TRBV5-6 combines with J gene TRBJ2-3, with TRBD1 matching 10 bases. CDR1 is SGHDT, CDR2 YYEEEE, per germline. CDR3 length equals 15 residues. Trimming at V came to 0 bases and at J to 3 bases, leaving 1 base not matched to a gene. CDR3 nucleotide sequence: TGTGCCAGCAGCTTGGTGGGACAGGGGACAGATACGCAGTATTTT. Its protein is CASSLVGQGTDTQYF.

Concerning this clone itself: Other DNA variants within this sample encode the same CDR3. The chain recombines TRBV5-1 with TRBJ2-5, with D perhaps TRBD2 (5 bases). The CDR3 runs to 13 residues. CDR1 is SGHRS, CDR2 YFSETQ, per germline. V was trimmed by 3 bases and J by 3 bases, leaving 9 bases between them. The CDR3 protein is CASSSGGEETQYF. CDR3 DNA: TGCGCCAGCAGCTCAGGAGGAGAAGAGACCCAGTACTTC. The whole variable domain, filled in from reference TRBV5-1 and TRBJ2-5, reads KAGVTQTPRYLIKTRGQQVTLSCSPISGHRSVSWYQQTPGQGLQFLFEYFSETQRNKGNFPGRFSGRQFSNSRSEMNVSTLELGDSALYLCASSSGGEETQYFGPGTRLLVL.

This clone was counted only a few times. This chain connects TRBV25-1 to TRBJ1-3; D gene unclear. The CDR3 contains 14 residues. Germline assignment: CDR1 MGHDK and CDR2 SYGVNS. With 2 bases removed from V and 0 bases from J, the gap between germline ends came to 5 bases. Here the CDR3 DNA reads TGTGCCAGCAGTGAACGTATCTCTGGAAACACCATATATTTT. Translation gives CASSERISGNTIYF.

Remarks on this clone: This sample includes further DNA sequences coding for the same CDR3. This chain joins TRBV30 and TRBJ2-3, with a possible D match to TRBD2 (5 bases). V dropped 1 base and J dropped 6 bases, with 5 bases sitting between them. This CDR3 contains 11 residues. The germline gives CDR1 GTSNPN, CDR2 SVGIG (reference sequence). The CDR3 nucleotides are TGTGCCTGGAGTGGAGGGGATACGCAGTATTTT. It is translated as CAWSGGDTQYF.

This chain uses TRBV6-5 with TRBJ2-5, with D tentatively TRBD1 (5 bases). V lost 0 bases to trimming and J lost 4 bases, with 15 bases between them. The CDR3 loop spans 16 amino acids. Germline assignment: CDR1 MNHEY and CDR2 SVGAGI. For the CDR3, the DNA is TGTGCCAGCAGTTACTCGAGTAGGGGAAGGGGAGAGACCCAGTACTTC. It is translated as CASSYSSRGRGETQYF.